The 10 T cell receptor beta chains below were found in one sample sequenced in a study of OX40 agonist ivuxolimab in advanced cancers. Sequenced by immunoSEQ multiplex PCR; TCRdb stores in-frame clones only, minus some. The sample contains tens of thousands of clones, roughly 86% of which appear only once. The sequencing here drew on CD4+ or CD8+ T cells sorted from blood, taken in a trial of the OX40 agonist ivuxolimab. These TCRs come from an adult with an advanced solid tumor such as melanoma, head and neck, liver or kidney cancer.

V gene TRBV19 combines with J gene TRBJ2-5; D is unclear. The CDR3 is 13 amino acids. The V end was cut by 4 bases, the J end by 5 bases, with 11 bases between. The germline V gene encodes CDR1 LNHDA and CDR2 SQIVND (reference sequence). Here the CDR3 reads CASSKNRAETQYF. CDR3 in DNA: TGTGCCAGTAGTAAGAATCGGGCCGAGACCCAGTACTTC. Using reference TRBV19 and TRBJ2-5 for the parts outside the CDR3, the full variable domain is DGGITQSPKYLFRKEGQNVTLSCEQNLNHDAMYWYRQDPGQGLRLIYYSQIVNDFQKGDIAEGYSVSREKKESFPLTVTSAQKNPTAFYLCASSKNRAETQYFGPGTRLLVL.

The DNA of the CDR3 is TGTGCCAGCTCGCCAGTGGTTGGGACAAATAACTATGGCTACACCTTC. Protein sequence: CASSPVVGTNNYGYTF. This sequence joins TRBV18 and TRBJ1-2; tentatively, D is TRBD1 (6 bases). V dropped 6 bases and J dropped 1 base, with 18 bases sitting between them. The CDR3 loop spans 16 amino acids. The germline V gene encodes CDR1 KGHSH and CDR2 LQKENI.

V is TRBV18 and J is TRBJ1-3; tentative D call: TRBD1 (5 bases). The V end lost 1 base, the J end lost 4 bases, and 11 bases lay between the germline ends. CDR3 length equals 15 residues. Looked up from germline, CDR1 is KGHSH and CDR2 is LQKENI. The CDR3 region has the DNA TGTGCCAGCTCACCACTCCGGGACTTGGGAAACACCATATATTTT. It is translated as CASSPLRDLGNTIYF.

The gene calls are TRBV2 and TRBJ1-5; D ambiguous. The CDR3 runs 18 residues. V was clipped by 4 bases and J by 0 bases, with 19 bases between them. Germline CDR1 SNHLY, CDR2 FYNNEI. The CDR3: CASSARTVTRVSNQPQHF. CDR3 in DNA: TGTGCCAGCAGTGCCAGGACCGTCACTCGGGTTAGCAATCAGCCCCAGCATTTT. The entire variable domain, with the rest obtained from reference TRBV2 and TRBJ1-5, is as follows: EPEVTQTPSHQVTQMGQEVILRCVPISNHLYFYWYRQILGQKVEFLVSFYNNEISEKSEIFDDQFSVERPDGSNFTLKIRSTKLEDSAMYFCASSARTVTRVSNQPQHFGDGTRLSIL.

The chain carries TRBV18 and TRBJ2-7, with TRBD1 matching over 10 bases. The CDR3 loop spans 13 amino acids. Germline-derived CDR1 and CDR2 are KGHSH and LQKENI. The trim removed 3 bases at V and 6 bases at J, leaving 2 bases unmatched. CDR3 sequence (DNA): TGTGCCAGCTCACCGGGGACAGGGGCCGAGCAGTACTTC. Amino acids: CASSPGTGAEQYF.

This clone occurred a few times. The chain uses TRBV6-1 and TRBJ1-1; no firm D call. Germline V CDR1 and CDR2: MNHNS, SASEGT. The germline V and J ends were trimmed by 7 bases and 1 base, with 13 bases remaining between them. The CDR3 totals 14 residues. CDR3 loop: CASIDLPSNTEAFF. The CDR3 region has the DNA TGTGCCAGCATTGACTTGCCGTCGAACACTGAAGCTTTCTTT.

The chain combines TRBV7-8 with TRBJ1-6, with 8 bases identical to TRBD1. The CDR3 covers 15 residues. Unmatched junction bases numbered 7, after V lost 5 bases and J lost 7 bases. Germline V gene lookup returns CDR1 SGHVS and CDR2 FQNEAQ. The CDR3 reads CASSIRGRRNSPLHF. The CDR3 nucleotides read TGTGCCAGCAGCATCAGGGGGCGGCGAAATTCACCCCTCCACTTT.

V is TRBV6-5 and J is TRBJ2-3; D may be TRBD2 (6 bases). V lost 6 bases and J lost 2, with 12 bases in between. The CDR3 has 14 amino acids. CDR1 is MNHEY, CDR2 SVGAGI, per germline. The CDR3 DNA reads as TGTGCCAGCAGGCCGGAGGGGCCCACAGATACGCAGTATTTT. Its translation: CASRPEGPTDTQYF.

Of note for this clone: The sample holds other DNA sequences that translate to the same CDR3. CDR3 region: CASSYSGTWGTEAFF. In DNA, the CDR3 is TGTGCCAGCAGTTACTCGGGCACGTGGGGCACTGAAGCTTTCTTT. The chain combines TRBV6-5 with TRBJ1-1; D remains ambiguous. Germline V gives CDR1 MNHEY, CDR2 SVGAGI. V lost 0 bases to trimming and J lost 4 bases, with 12 bases between them. This CDR3 spans 15 amino acids.

The genes are TRBV6-1 and TRBJ1-2, with TRBD1 matching over 11 bases. This CDR3 has 17 amino acids. Per the germline V gene, CDR1 is MNHNS and CDR2 is SASEGT. The ends lost 4 bases at V and 2 bases at J; junction bases unmatched: 9. The CDR3 DNA reads TGTGCCAGCAGTGCCGGCCCCTGGGACAGGGGGAACTATGGCTACACCTTC. Protein sequence: CASSAGPWDRGNYGYTF.